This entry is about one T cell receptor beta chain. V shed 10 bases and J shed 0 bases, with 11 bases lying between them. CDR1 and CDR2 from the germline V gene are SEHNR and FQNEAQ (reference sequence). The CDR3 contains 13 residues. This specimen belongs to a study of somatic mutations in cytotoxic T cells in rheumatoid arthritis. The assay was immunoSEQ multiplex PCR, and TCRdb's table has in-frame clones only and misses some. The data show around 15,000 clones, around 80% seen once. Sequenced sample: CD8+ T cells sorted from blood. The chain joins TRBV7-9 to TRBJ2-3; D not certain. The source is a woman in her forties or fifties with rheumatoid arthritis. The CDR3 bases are TGTGCCATATGGGCATCTAGCACAGATACGCAGTATTTT. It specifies CAIWASSTDTQYF.